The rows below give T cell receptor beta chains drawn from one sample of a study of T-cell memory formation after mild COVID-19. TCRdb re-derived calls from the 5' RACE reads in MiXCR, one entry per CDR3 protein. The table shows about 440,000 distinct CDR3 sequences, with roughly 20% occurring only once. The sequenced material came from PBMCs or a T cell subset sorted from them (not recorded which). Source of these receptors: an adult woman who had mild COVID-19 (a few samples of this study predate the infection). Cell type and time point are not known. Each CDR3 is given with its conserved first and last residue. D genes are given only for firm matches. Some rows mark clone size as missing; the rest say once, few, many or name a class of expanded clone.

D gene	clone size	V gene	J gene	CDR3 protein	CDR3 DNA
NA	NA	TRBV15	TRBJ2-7	CATSRDISREQYF	TGTGCCACCAGCAGAGATATAAGTCGCGAGCAGTACTTC
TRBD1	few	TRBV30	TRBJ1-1	CAWSYLRDRAEAFF	TGTGCCTGGAGTTACCTCCGGGACAGGGCTGAAGCTTTCTTT
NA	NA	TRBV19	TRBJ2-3	CASNPGEDTDTQYF	TGTGCCAGTAACCCGGGGGAGGACACAGATACGCAGTATTTT
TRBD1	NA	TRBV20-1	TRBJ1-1	CSARRQGFMTEAFF	TGCAGTGCTAGAAGACAGGGTTTCATGACTGAAGCTTTCTTT
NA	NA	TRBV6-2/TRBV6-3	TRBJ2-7	CASTRWLAGLSSYEQYF	TGTGCCAGCACCCGCTGGTTGGCGGGGTTGAGCTCCTACGAGCAGTACTTC
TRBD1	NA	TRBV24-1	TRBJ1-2	CATSDPGTELSYGYTF	TGTGCCACCAGTGACCCCGGGACAGAACTTAGCTATGGCTACACCTTC
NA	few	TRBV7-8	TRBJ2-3	CASRVGRRDWVDTQYF	TGTGCCAGCCGTGTAGGGAGGCGGGATTGGGTAGATACGCAGTATTTT
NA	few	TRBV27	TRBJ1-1	CASSFDGTQAFF	TGTGCCAGCAGTTTCGACGGGACACAAGCTTTCTTT
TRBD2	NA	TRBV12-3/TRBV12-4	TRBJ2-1	CASSPRLAGGSYNEQFF	TGTGCCAGCAGCCCCCGACTAGCGGGAGGATCCTACAATGAGCAGTTCTTC
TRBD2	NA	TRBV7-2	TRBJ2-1	CASSSGLAGGPDEQFF	TGTGCCAGCAGCTCGGGACTAGCGGGAGGGCCCGATGAGCAGTTCTTC
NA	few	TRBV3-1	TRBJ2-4	CASSHRELAKNIQYF	TGTGCCAGCAGTCACAGGGAATTAGCCAAAAACATTCAGTACTTC
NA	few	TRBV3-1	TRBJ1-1	CAISRGTANTEAFF	TGTGCCATCTCCCGCGGGACGGCGAACACTGAAGCTTTCTTT
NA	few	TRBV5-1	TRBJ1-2	CASGDRDNYGYTF	TGCGCCAGCGGTGACCGGGACAACTATGGCTACACCTTC
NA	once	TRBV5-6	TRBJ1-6	CASSGRHVYNSPLHF	TGTGCCAGCAGCGGTAGACATGTCTATAATTCACCCCTCCACTTT
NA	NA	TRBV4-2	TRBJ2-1	CASSQEKASPTEQFF	TGTGCCAGCAGCCAAGAGAAGGCTTCCCCCACTGAGCAGTTCTTC
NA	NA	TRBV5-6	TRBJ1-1	CASSFTAGGTEAFF	TGTGCCAGCAGCTTTACTGCGGGGGGCACTGAAGCTTTCTTT
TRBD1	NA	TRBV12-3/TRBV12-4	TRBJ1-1	CASSWTGEAFF	TGTGCCAGCAGTTGGACAGGGGAAGCTTTCTTT